These 8 T cell receptor beta chains share one sample of origin, sequenced in a study of a mutant IDH1 vaccine in newly diagnosed glioma. For these receptors, no antigen is known. Here immunoSEQ multiplex PCR was the method, and the copy in TCRdb shows in-frame clones only, minus some. The sample gives approximately 60,000 clones, around 74% of which show up once; roughly 4.7% is in the top ten. Time point of the sample: week 35, safety follow-up. Each dose of the vaccine consisted of 300 ug of mutant IDH1 20-mer peptide, with topical imiquimod. Sequenced here: PBMCs, sampled from a glioma patient whose treatment included an IDH1 peptide vaccine. The receptors stem from a man aged 45 to 65 with glioma.

The chain recombines TRBV6-1 with TRBJ1-5; D gene ambiguous. Germline-derived CDR1 and CDR2 are MNHNS and SASEGT. This CDR3 region has 17 residues. The V end lost 1 base, the J end lost 4 bases, and 17 bases lay between the germline ends. CDR3 sequence reads: CASSEEGWGTVNQPQHF. In nucleotides, the CDR3 is TGTGCCAGCAGTGAAGAAGGTTGGGGAACTGTTAATCAGCCCCAGCATTTT.

The rearrangement uses TRBV30 and TRBJ1-2, with unresolved D. Trimming took 0 bases from V and 2 from J, leaving 7 bases between them. The V gene's germline CDR1 is GTSNPN and CDR2 SVGIG (reference sequence). The CDR3 spans 13 residues. This CDR3 is CAWSVVPNYGYTF. CDR3 sequence (DNA): TGTGCCTGGAGTGTAGTTCCAAACTATGGCTACACCTTC.

The chain carries TRBV25-1 and TRBJ2-7; 8 bases are shared with TRBD1. Germline assignment: CDR1 MGHDK and CDR2 SYGVNS. The CDR3 has 14 residues. V shed 5 bases and J 4 bases; nucleotides not matched to a gene: 7. The CDR3 DNA sequence: TGTGCCAGCAGTCTCGCGGACAGGGCTTACGAGCAGTACTTC. Amino acids: CASSLADRAYEQYF.

The chain joins TRBV7-8 to TRBJ2-7, with 8 bases identical to TRBD1. Germline V lookup: CDR1 SGHVS, CDR2 FQNEAQ. Unmatched junction bases numbered 6, after V lost 6 bases and J lost 2 bases. This CDR3 has 14 amino acids. The CDR3 bases are TGTGCCAGCAGTCAAGACAGGGGTACCTACGAGCAGTACTTC. It specifies CASSQDRGTYEQYF.

The gene calls are TRBV4-2 and TRBJ2-1; no clear D. The V gene's germline CDR1 is LGHNA and CDR2 YNFKEQ. This CDR3 spans 13 amino acids. V was clipped by 4 bases and J by 8 bases, with 12 bases between them. This chain's CDR3 is CASSRKNEDEQFF. The CDR3 nucleotides are TGTGCCAGCAGCCGAAAAAACGAGGATGAGCAGTTCTTC.

The chain carries TRBV27 and TRBJ1-6; TRBD1 agrees at 8 bases. The CDR3 is 12 residues long. V trimming: 8 bases; J trimming: 10 bases; junction bases outside the gene matches: 4. The germline V gene has CDR1 MNHEY and CDR2 SMNVEV (reference sequence). The CDR3 coding sequence is TGTGCCAGCCAGGGGGCTCGGTCACCCCTCCACTTT. Residues: CASQGARSPLHF.

The chain joins TRBV9 to TRBJ2-5, with D perhaps matching TRBD2 (5 bases). CDR1 is SGDLS and CDR2 is YYNGEE in the germline V gene. The V and J ends lost 0 bases and 5 bases respectively, with 14 bases between them. The length of the CDR3 is 15 residues. The CDR3 here is CASSVDPGSKETQYF. The DNA of the CDR3 is TGTGCCAGCAGCGTAGATCCGGGGAGTAAGGAGACCCAGTACTTC.

This chain links TRBV7-2 with TRBJ2-7, with D perhaps matching TRBD1 or TRBD2 (5 bases each). The CDR3 has 13 amino acids. Looked up from germline, CDR1 is SGHTA and CDR2 is FQGNSA. With 1 base removed from V and 6 bases from J, the gap between germline ends came to 10 bases. The CDR3 spells CASSLVTGREQYF. The DNA of the CDR3 is TGTGCCAGCAGCTTAGTAACGGGACGCGAGCAGTACTTC.